This T cell receptor (beta chain) was documented in a study of CD8 T cells in ankylosing spondylitis. The CDR3 contains 16 residues. J gave up 4 bases and V 5 bases, and 7 bases lay outside the gene matches. MiXCR was run by TCRdb on the 5' RACE reads, yielding one entry per CDR3 protein. The table shows 84,000 or so distinct CDR3 sequences, with around 30% occurring only once. This clonotype was picked up a small number of times. V and J are TRBV12-3 or TRBV12-4 and TRBJ2-1, with 11 bases aligning to TRBD2. The sequenced sample was blood, either unsorted or a sorted T cell fraction (not recorded which). This sequence originates from a male donor with ankylosing spondylitis or in good health (not recorded which). In DNA, the CDR3 is TGTGCCAGCAGTAAGCGGACTAGCGGGCATTACAATGAGCAGTTCTTC. Protein sequence: CASSKRTSGHYNEQFF.